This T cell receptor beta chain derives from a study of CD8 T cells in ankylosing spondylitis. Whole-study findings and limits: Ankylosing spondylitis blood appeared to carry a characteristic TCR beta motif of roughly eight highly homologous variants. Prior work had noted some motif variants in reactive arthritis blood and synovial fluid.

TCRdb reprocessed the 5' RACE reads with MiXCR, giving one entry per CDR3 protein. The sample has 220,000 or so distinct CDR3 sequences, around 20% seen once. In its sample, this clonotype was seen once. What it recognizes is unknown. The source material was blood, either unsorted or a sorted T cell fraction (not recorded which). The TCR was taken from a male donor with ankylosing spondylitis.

The CDR3 nucleotides read TGTGCCAGCAAGGGCCCCAACGAGCAGTACTTC. Its protein is CASKGPNEQYF. This chain joins TRBV6-5 and TRBJ2-7; D ambiguous. CDR3 length: 11 residues. The V end lost 7 bases, the J end lost 5 bases, and 9 bases lay between the germline ends. Looked up from germline, CDR1 is MNHEY and CDR2 is SVGAGI.